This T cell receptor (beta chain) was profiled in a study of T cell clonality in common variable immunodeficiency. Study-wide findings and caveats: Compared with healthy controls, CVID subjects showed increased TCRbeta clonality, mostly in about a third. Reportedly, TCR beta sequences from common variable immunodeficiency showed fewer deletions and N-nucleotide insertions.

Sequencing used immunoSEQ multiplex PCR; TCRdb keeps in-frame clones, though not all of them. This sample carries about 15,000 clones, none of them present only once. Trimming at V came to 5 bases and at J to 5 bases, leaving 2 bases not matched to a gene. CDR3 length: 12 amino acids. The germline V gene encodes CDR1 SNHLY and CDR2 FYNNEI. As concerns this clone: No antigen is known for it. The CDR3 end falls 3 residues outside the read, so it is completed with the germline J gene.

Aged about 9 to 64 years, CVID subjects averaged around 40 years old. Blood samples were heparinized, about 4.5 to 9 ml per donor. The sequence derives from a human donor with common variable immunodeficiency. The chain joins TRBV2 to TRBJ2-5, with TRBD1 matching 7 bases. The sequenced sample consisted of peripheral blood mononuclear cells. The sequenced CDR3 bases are TGTGCCAGCAGTCAGGGGGAGGAGACC. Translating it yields CASSQGEET. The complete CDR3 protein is CASSQGEETQYF.